The T cell receptor (beta chain) described here comes from a study of cytomegalovirus exposure and HLA in healthy donors. Whole-study findings and limits: Subsequent analysis revealed that first-cohort TCR clusters tended to co-occur in the approximately 120 validation repertoires.

TCRdb's copy holds only in-frame clones and misses some; the assay was immunoSEQ multiplex PCR. Of some 50,000 clones listed, 85% to 95% are singletons. This CDR3 is built from 14 residues. Trimming at V came to 4 bases and at J to 8 bases, leaving 6 bases not matched to a gene. Germline assignment: CDR1 SGHNT and CDR2 YENEEA. With respect to this clone: Its target is unknown.

Sequencing was carried out using PBMCs. The chain has TRBV11-3 and TRBJ2-2; TRBD1 agrees at 8 bases. This sequence originates from a woman aged 18-29 years in good health and CMV-seronegative. CDR3 in DNA: TGTGCCAGCAGCTACGGACAGGGACCTGGGGAGCTGTTTTTT. Translating gives CASSYGQGPGELFF.